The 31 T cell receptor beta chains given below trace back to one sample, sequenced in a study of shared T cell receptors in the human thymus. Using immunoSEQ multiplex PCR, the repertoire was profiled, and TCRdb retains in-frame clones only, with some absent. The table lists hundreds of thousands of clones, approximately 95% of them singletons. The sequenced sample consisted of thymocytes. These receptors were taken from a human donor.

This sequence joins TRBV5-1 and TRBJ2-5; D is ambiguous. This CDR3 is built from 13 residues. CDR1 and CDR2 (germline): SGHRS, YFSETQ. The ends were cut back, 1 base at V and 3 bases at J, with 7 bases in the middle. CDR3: CASSLRPKETQYF. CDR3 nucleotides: TGCGCCAGCAGCTTGAGACCGAAAGAGACCCAGTACTTC.

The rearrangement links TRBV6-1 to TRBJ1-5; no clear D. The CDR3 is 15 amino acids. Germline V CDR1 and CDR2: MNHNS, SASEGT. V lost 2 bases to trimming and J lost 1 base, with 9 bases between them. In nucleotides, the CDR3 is TGTGCCAGCAGTGAATTGGGCGGGAGCAATCAGCCCCAGCATTTT. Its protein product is CASSELGGSNQPQHF.

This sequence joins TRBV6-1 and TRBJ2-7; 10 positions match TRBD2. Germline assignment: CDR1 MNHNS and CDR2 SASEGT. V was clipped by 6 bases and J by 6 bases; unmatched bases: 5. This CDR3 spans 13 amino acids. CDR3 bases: TGTGCCAGCAGAGGGGGACTAGCGAGCGAGCAGTACTTC. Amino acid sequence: CASRGGLASEQYF.

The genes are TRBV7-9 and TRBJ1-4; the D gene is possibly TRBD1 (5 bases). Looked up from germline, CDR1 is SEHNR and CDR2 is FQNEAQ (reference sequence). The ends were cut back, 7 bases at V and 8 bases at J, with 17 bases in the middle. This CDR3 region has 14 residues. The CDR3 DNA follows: TGTGCCAGCATCCTGACAGTGCCCGGGGAAAAACTGTTTTTT. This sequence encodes CASILTVPGEKLFF.

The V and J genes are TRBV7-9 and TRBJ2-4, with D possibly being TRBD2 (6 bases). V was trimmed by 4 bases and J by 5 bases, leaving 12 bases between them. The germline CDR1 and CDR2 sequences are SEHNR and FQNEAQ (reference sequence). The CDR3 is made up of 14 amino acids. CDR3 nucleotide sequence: TGTGCCAGCAGCTCCAAGGGAGGCGAAAACATTCAGTACTTC. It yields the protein CASSSKGGENIQYF.

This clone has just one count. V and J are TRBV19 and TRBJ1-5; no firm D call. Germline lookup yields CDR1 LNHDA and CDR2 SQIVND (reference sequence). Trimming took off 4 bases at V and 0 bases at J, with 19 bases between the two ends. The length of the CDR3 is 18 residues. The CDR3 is CASSKGPTSEYSNQPQHF. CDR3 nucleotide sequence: TGTGCCAGTAGTAAAGGGCCAACCTCGGAGTATAGCAATCAGCCCCAGCATTTT. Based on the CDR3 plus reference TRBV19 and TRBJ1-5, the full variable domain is DGGITQSPKYLFRKEGQNVTLSCEQNLNHDAMYWYRQDPGQGLRLIYYSQIVNDFQKGDIAEGYSVSREKKESFPLTVTSAQKNPTAFYLCASSKGPTSEYSNQPQHFGDGTRLSIL.

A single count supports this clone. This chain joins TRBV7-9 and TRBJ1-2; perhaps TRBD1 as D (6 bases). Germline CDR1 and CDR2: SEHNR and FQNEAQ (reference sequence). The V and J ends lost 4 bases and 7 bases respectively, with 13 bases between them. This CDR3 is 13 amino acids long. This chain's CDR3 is CASSSGELGGYTF. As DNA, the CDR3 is TGTGCCAGCAGCTCAGGGGAACTGGGTGGCTACACCTTC. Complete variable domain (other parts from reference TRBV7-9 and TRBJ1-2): DTGVSQNPRHKITKRGQNVTFRCDPISEHNRLYWYRQTLGQGPEFLTYFQNEAQLEKSRLLSDRFSAERPKGSFSTLEIQRTEQGDSAMYLCASSSGELGGYTFGSGTRLTVV.

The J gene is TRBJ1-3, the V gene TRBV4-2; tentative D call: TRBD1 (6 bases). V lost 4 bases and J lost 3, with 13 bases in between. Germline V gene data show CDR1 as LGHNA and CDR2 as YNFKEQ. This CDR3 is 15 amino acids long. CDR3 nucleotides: TGTGCCAGCAGCCCTCGGTCAGGGGATGGAAACACCATATATTTT. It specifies CASSPRSGDGNTIYF.

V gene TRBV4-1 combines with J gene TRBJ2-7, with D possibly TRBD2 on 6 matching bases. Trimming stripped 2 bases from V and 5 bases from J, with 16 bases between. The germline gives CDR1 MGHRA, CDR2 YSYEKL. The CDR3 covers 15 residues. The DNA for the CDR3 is TGCGCCAGCAGCCAAATACCCGGGAGTAGGAACGAGCAGTACTTC. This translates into CASSQIPGSRNEQYF.

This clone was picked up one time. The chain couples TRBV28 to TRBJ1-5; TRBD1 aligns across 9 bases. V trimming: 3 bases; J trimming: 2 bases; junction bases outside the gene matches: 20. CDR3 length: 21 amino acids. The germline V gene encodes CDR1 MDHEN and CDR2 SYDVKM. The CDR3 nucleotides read TGTGCCAGCAGTTTTGAGCCCCCTCTGGGATCGGGACAGGGTGGCAATCAGCCCCAGCATTTT. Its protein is CASSFEPPLGSGQGGNQPQHF.

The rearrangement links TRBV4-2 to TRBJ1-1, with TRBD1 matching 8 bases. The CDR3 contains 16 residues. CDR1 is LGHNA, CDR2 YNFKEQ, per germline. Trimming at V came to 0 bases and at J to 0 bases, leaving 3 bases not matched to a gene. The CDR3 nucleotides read TGTGCCAGCAGCCAAGAAGGGGACAGGCTGAACACTGAAGCTTTCTTT. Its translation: CASSQEGDRLNTEAFF.

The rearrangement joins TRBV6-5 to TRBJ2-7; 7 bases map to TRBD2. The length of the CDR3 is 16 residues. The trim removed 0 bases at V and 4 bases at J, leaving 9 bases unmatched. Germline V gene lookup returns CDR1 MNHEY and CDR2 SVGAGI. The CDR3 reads CASSYSERELVYEQYF. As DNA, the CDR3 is TGTGCCAGCAGTTACTCGGAGCGGGAATTAGTATACGAGCAGTACTTC.

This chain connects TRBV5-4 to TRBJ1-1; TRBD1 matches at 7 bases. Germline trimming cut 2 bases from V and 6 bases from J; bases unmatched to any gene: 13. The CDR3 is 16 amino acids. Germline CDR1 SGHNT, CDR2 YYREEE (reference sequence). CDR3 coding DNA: TGTGCCAGCAGCTTAAAACGAGGGGGCGCTAAATCTGAAGCTTTCTTT. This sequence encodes CASSLKRGGAKSEAFF.

The CDR3 DNA sequence: TGTGCCAGCAGCGCCCTTGGGTACGGGGCTTTCTTT. Amino acid sequence: CASSALGYGAFF. The chain has TRBV21-1 and TRBJ1-1. TRBV21-1 is shown as a pseudogene. The CDR3 loop spans 12 amino acids.

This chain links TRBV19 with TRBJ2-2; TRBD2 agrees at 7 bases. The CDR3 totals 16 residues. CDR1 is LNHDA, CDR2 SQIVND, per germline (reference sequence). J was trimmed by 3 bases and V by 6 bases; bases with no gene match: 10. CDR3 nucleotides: TGTGCCAGTAGCCCGCGTTACGGGAGGTACACCGGGGAGCTGTTTTTT. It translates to CASSPRYGRYTGELFF.

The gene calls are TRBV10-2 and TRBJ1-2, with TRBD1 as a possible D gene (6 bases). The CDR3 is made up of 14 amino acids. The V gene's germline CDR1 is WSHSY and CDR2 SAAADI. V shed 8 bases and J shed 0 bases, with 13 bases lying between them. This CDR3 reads CASSRQVSNYGYTF. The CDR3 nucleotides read TGCGCCAGCTCGAGACAGGTCTCTAACTATGGCTACACCTTC.

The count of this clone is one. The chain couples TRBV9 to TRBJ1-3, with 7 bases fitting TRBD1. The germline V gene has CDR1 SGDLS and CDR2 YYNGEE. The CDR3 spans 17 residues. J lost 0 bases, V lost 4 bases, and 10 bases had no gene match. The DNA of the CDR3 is TGTGCCAGCAGCACACCCCCCACAGGGGTCTCTGGAAACACCATATATTTT. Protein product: CASSTPPTGVSGNTIYF.

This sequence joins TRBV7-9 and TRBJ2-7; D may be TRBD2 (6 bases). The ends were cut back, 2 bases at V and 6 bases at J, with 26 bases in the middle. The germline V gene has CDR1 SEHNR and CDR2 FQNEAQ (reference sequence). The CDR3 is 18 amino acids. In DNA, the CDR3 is TGTGCCAGCAGCTTAATTCGGGGACTCCGGGTAATCGGGGGCGAGCAGTACTTC. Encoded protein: CASSLIRGLRVIGGEQYF.

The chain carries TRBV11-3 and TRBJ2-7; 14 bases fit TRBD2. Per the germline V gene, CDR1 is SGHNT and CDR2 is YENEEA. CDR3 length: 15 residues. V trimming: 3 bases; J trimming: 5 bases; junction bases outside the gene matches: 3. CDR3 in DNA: TGTGCCAGCAGCTTGGGACTAGCGGGAGTGCACGAGCAGTACTTC. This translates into CASSLGLAGVHEQYF.

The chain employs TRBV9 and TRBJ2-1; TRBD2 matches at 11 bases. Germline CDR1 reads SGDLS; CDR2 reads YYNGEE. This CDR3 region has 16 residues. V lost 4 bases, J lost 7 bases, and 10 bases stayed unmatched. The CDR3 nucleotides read TGTGCCAGCAGCCCGAAACTAGCGGGAGTGGGGAATGAGCAGTTCTTC. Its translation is CASSPKLAGVGNEQFF.

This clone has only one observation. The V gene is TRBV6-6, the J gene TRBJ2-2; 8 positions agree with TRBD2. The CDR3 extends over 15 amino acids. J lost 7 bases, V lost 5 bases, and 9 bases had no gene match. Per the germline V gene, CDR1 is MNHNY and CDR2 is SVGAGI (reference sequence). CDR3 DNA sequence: TGTGCCAGCAGTACAACTAGCGGCGGAGGCGGGGAGCTGTTTTTT. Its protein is CASSTTSGGGGELFF.

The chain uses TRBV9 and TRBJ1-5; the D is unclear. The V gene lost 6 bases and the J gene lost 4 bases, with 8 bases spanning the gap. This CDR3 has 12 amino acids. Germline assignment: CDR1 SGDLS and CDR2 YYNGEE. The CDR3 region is CASTPENQPQHF. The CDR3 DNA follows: TGTGCCAGCACGCCGGAGAATCAGCCCCAGCATTTT.

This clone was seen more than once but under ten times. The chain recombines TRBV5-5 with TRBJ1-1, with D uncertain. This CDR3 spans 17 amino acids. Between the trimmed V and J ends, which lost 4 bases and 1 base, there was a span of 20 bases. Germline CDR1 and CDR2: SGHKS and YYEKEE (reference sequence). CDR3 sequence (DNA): TGTGCCAGCAGCGCCCGAGGGATAAGTGTAGCGAACACTGAAGCTTTCTTT. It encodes CASSARGISVANTEAFF.

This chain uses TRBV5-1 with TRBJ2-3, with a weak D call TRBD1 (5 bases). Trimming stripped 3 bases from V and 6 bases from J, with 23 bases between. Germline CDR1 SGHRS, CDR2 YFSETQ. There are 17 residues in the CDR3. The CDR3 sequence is CASSSAKGPANEDTQYF. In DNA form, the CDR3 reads TGCGCCAGCAGCTCCGCCAAGGGGCCCGCCAACGAGGATACGCAGTATTTT.

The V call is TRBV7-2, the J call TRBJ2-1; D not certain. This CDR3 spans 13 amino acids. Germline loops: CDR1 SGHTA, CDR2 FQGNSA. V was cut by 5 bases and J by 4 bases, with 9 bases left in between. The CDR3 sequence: CASSITIYNEQFF. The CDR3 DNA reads TGTGCCAGCAGCATCACTATTTACAATGAGCAGTTCTTC.

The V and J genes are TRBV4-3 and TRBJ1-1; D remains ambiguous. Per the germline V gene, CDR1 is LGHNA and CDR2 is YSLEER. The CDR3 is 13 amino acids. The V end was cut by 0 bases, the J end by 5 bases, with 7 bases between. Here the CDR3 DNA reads TGCGCCAGCAGCCAAGATCCGGAAACTGAAGCTTTCTTT. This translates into CASSQDPETEAFF.

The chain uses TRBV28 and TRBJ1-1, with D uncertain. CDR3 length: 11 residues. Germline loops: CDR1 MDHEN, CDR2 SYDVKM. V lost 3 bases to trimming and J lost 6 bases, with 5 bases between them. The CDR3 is CASSFEAEAFF. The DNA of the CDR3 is TGTGCCAGCAGTTTTGAGGCTGAAGCTTTCTTT. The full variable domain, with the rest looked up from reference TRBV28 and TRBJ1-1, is DVKVTQSSRYLVKRTGEKVFLECVQDMDHENMFWYRQDPGLGLRLIYFSYDVKMKEKGDIPEGYSVSREKKERFSLILESASTNQTSMYLCASSFEAEAFFGQGTRLTVV.

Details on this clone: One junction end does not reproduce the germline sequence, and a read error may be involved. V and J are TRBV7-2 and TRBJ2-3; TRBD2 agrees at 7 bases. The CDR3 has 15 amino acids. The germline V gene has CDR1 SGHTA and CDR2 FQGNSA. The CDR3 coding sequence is TGTGCCAGCAGCTTCGGCGGGAGAAGCATAGATACGCAGTATTTT. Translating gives CASSFGGRSIDTQYF.

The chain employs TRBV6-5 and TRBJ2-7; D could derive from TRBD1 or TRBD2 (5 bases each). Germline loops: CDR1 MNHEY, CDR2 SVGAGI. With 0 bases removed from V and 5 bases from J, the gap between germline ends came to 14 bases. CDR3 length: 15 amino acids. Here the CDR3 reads CASSYSSNRGDEQYF. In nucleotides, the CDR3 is TGTGCCAGCAGTTACTCGAGTAATAGGGGAGACGAGCAGTACTTC.

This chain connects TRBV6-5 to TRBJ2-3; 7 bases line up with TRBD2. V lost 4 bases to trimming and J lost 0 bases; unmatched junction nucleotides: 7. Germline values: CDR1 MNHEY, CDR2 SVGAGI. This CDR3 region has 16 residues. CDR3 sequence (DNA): TGTGCCAGCAGTTCCCGGGCGGGAGCCAGCACAGATACGCAGTATTTT. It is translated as CASSSRAGASTDTQYF.

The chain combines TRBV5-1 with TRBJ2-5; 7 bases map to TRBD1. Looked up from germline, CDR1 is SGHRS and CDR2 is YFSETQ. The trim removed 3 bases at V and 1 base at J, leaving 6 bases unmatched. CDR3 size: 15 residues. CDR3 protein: CASSWTRDSQETQYF. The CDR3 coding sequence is TGCGCCAGCAGCTGGACCAGGGACAGCCAAGAGACCCAGTACTTC.